The TCR beta chain described here comes from a study of CXCR3-negative and CXCR3-positive naive CD8 T cells. The CDR3 has 16 residues. Germline loops: CDR1 SGHTA, CDR2 FQGNSA. UMI-labeled TRB cDNA libraries were prepared by 5' RACE. TCRdb re-called the 5' RACE reads and shows each CDR3 protein once, DNA omitted. The table lists more than 50,000 distinct CDR3 sequences. Specimen: naive CXCR3- CD8+ T cells from blood. Documented subset: CD45RO-CCR7+CD27+CD95- naive CD8+ T cells lacking CXCR3 (TNR3-). The chain has TRBV7-2 and TRBJ2-1; the TRBD2 assignment by TCRdb is unverifiable without DNA. This sequence originates from a human donor in good health. Some clones in this sample may be carry-over from other donors' samples. CDR3 region: CASSFPLAGPNNEQFF.